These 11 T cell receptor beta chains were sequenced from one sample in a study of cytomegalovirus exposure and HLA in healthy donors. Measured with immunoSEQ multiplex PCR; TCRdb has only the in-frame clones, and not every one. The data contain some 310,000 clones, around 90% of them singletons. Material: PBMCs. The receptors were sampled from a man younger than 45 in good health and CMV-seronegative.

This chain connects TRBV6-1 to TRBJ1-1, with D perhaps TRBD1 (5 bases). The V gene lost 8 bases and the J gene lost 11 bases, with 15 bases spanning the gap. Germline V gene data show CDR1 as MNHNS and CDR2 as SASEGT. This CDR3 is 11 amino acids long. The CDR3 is CASGRDQRAFF. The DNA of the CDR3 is TGTGCCAGCGGGAGGGACCAGAGGGCTTTCTTT.

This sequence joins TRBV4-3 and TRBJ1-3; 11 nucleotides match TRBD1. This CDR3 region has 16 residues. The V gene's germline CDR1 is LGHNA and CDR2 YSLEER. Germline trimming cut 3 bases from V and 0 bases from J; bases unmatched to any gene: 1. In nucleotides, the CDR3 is TGCGCCAGCAGCCAGGGGACAGGGGGCTCTGGAAACACCATATATTTT. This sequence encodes CASSQGTGGSGNTIYF.

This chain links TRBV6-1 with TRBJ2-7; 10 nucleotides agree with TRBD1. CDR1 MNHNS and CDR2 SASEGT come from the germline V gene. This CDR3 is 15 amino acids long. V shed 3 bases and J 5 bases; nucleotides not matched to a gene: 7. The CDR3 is CASSDRQGARNEQYF. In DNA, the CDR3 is TGTGCCAGCAGTGACCGACAGGGGGCGAGGAACGAGCAGTACTTC.

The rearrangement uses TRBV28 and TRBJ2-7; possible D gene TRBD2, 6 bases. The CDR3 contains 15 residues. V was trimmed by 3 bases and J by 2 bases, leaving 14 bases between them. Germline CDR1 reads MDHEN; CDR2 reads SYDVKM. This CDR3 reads CASSFSSAGTYEQYF. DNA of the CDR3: TGTGCCAGCAGTTTCTCTAGCGCCGGAACCTACGAGCAGTACTTC.

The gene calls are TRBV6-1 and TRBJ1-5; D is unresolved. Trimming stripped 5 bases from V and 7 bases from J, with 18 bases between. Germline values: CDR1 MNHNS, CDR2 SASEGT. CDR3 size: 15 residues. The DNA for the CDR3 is TGTGCCAGCAGTTTACCCCTGCCTTCAGAACAGCCCCAGCATTTT. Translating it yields CASSLPLPSEQPQHF.

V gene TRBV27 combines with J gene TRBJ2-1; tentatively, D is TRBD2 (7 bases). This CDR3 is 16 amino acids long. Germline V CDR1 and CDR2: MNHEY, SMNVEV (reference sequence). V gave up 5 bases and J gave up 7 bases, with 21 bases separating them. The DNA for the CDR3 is TGTGCCAGCAGTCCGAGGGGGGGCCCGTCAGGGAATGAGCAGTTCTTC. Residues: CASSPRGGPSGNEQFF.

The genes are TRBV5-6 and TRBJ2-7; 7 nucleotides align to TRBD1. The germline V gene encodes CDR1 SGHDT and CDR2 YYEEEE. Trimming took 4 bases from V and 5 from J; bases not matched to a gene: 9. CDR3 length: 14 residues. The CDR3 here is CASSTDRAVDEQYF. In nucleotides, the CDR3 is TGTGCCAGCAGCACCGACAGGGCGGTCGACGAGCAGTACTTC. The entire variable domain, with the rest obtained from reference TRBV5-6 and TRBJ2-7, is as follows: DAGVTQSPTHLIKTRGQQVTLRCSPKSGHDTVSWYQQALGQGPQFIFQYYEEEERQRGNFPDRFSGHQFPNYSSELNVNALLLGDSALYLCASSTDRAVDEQYFGPGTRLTVT.

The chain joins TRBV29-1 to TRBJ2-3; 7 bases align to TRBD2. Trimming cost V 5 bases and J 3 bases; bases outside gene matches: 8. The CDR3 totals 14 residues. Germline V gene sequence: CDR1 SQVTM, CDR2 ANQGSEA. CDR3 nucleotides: TGCAGCGTTTTCAGGGATAGCGGGACAGATACGCAGTATTTT. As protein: CSVFRDSGTDTQYF.

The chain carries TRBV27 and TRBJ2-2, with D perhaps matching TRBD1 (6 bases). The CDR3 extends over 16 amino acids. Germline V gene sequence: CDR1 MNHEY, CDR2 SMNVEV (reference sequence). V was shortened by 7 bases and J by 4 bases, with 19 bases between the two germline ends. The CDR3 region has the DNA TGTGCCAGCACCAACCCCCAGGGGCTCGGCACCGGGGAGCTGTTTTTT. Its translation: CASTNPQGLGTGELFF.

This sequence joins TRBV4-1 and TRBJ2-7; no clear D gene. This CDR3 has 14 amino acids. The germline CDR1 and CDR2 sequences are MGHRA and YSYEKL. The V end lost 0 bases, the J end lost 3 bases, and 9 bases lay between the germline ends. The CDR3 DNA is TGCGCCAGCAGCCAAGATGGCAGATTCTACGAGCAGTACTTC. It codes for CASSQDGRFYEQYF.

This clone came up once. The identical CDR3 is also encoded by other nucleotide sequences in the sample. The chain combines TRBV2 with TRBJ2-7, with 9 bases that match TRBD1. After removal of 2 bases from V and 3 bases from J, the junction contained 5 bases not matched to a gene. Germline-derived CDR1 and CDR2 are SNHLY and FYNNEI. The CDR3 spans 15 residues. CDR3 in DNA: TGTGCCAGCAGTGAACGGACAGGGGTAAGCTACGAGCAGTACTTC. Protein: CASSERTGVSYEQYF.